Sequencing of this T cell receptor (beta chain) was carried out in a study of blood T cell repertoires in COVID-19 (dated by TCRdb to the early 2020s). Background on the whole study: The collaborator samples originated in the United States, Italy and Spain and spanned the acute and convalescent phases of COVID-19. The material from the prospective study consisted of cDNA or gDNA derived from T cells, B-cell-depleted T cells, or PBMCs. Deeply sampled blood TCRbeta repertoires from subjects exposed to, actively infected with, or recovered from COVID-19 were included in the dataset. The repertoires were released in a freely available public database meant as a resource for research on the immune response to SARS-CoV-2. Samples were obtained from the ongoing ImmuneRACE study (first 160 participants) and from roughly 1,300 subjects provided by 6 global collaborators. The sample metadata nearly always contained a de-identified subject ID, COVID-19 status, age in years and sex. HLA class I and class II types, where available, came from metadata supplied by the sample provider rather than from assay-based typing.

Broader findings and caveats from the paper: Clinical and demographic metadata were provided uncurated, with the amount varying by source and participant.

TCRbeta CDR3 regions were amplified from genomic DNA by means of the immunoSEQ Assay, a bias-controlled multiplex PCR. From the authors' description of their analysis: The number of nucleated cells in each sample was estimated by amplification of reference gene primers within the assay. To quantify the absolute abundance of each unique TCRbeta CDR3 rearrangement, sequence reads were collapsed and filtered. For each sample, productive Simpson clonality was calculated as the square root of Simpson's diversity index across productive rearrangements. TCRdb's version of the immuneACCESS table is confined to in-frame rearrangements and falls short of the full clone set. An unresolved V gene accounts for under half of the shortfall where checked; the remainder is of unknown origin. V, J and clone size derive from that table, while D and trimming were established from the DNA sequence. A total of 300,000 to 350,000 clones appear in this sample, around 87% of them only once. Of the sample, around 6% falls within the top ten clones.

At one collaborating source in Seattle, patients were enrolled during active infection and were followed longitudinally through the course of disease. Whole blood was collected in K2EDTA tubes by collaborating institutions according to the institutions' own protocols. For TCRbeta analysis, collaborators shipped samples in one of three forms: frozen whole blood, isolated PBMCs, or DNA extracted from either of those sample types. Comments on this clone: Its antigen remains undetermined. Base qualities are not at hand, and no much larger clone is one base apart.

The CDR3 runs 15 amino acids, cysteine and phenylalanine included. Only the CDR3 DNA stays, 45 bases, in frame from base 1. In the germline V gene, CDR1 corresponds to SGHTS and CDR2 to YDEGEE. Trimming leaves V shorter by 0 bases and J shorter by 4 bases, with the junction holding 4 bases beyond the gene matches. The chain uses TRBV5-8 and TRBJ1-5; TRBD1 aligns with 7 central bases. Sequenced input: peripheral blood. The clonotype originates from a woman aged 45-59 years with COVID-19, enrolled during active disease. The DNA sequence is as follows: TGTGCCAGCAGCTTGGCAGGGGGTAGTAATCAGCCCCAGCATTTT. It translates to CASSLAGGSNQPQHF.